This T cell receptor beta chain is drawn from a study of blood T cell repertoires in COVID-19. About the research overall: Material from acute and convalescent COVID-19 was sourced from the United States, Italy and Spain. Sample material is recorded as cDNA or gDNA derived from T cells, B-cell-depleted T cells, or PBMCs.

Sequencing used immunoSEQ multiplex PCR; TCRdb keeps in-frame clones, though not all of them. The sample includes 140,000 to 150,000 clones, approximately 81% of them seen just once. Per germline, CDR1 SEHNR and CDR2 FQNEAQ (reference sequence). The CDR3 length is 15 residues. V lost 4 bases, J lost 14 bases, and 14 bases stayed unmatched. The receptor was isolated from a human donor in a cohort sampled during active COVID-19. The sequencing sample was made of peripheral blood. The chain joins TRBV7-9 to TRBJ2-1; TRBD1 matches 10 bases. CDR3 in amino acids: CASSSDRGQGLWKFF. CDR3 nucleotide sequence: TGTGCCAGCAGCTCCGACAGGGGGCAGGGCTTGTGGAAGTTCTTC.